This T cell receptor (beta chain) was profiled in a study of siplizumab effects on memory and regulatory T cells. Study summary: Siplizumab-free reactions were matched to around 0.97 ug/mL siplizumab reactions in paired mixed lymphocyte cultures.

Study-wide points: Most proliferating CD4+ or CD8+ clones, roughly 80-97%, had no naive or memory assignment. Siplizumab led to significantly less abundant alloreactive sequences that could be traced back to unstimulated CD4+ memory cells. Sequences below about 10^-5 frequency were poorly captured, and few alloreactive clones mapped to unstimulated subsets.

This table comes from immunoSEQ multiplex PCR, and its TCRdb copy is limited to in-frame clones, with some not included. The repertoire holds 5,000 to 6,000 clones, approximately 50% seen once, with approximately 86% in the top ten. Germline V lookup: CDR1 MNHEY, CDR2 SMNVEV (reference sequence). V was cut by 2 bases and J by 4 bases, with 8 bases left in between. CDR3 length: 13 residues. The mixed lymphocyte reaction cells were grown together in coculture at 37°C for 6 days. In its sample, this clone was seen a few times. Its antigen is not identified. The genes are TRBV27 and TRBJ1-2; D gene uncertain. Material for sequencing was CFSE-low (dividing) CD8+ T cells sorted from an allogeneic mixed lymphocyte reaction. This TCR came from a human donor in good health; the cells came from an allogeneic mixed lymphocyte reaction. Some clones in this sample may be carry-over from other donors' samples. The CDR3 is CASSLGVGYGYTF. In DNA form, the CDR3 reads TGTGCCAGCAGTTTAGGGGTCGGCTATGGCTACACCTTC.